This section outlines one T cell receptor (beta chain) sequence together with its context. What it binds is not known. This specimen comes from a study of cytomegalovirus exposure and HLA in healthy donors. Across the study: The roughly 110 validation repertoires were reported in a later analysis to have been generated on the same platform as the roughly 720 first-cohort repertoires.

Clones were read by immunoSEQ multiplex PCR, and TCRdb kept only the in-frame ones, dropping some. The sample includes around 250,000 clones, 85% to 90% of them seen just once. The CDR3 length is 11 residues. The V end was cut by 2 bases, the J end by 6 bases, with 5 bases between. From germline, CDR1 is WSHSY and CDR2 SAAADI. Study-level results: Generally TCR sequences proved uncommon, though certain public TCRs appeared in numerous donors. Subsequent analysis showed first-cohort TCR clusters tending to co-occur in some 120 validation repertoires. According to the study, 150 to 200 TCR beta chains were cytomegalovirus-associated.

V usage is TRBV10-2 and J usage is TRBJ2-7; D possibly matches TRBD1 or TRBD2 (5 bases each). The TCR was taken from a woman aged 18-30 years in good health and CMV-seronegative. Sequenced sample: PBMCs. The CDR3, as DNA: TGCGCCAGCAGTGAGGGGGGCGAGCAGTACGTC. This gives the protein CASSEGGEQYV.